The 5 T cell receptor beta chains below were found in one sample sequenced in a study of cytomegalovirus exposure and HLA in healthy donors. Vbeta (60) and Jbeta (13) primers were used in the PCR. Sequenced by immunoSEQ multiplex PCR; TCRdb stores in-frame clones only, minus some. The sample shows about 170,000 clones, about four fifths of them seen only once. Material: PBMCs. The receptors shown here come from a woman aged 45-59 years in good health and CMV-seronegative.

This chain joins TRBV7-6 and TRBJ2-5, with 8 bases that match TRBD1. This CDR3 spans 15 amino acids. The V gene's germline CDR1 is SGHVS and CDR2 FNYEAQ. Germline trimming cut 3 bases from V and 1 base from J; bases unmatched to any gene: 4. CDR3 in DNA: TGTGCCAGCAGCTTGCGGACAGGGCCCCAAGAGACCCAGTACTTC. This sequence encodes CASSLRTGPQETQYF.

CDR3 sequence reads: CASRAGTSMNTEAFF. The CDR3 DNA reads as TGTGCCAGCAGGGCGGGGACTTCAATGAACACTGAAGCTTTCTTT. This rearrangement joins TRBV2 to TRBJ1-1, with D possibly being TRBD1 (5 bases). CDR3 size: 15 residues. With 6 bases removed from V and 0 bases from J, the gap between germline ends came to 14 bases. Germline CDR1 is SNHLY and CDR2 is FYNNEI.

The chain couples TRBV30 to TRBJ2-1; the D gene is possibly TRBD2 (6 bases). Germline V gives CDR1 GTSNPN, CDR2 SVGIG (reference sequence). Deletions cut 3 bases from V and 5 bases from J, with 17 bases between. CDR3 length: 15 residues. CDR3 in DNA: TGTGCCTGGAGCACTCTAGCGTGGGGGGACAATGAGCAGTTCTTC. This translates into CAWSTLAWGDNEQFF.

The chain recombines TRBV27 with TRBJ2-5; a possible D gene is TRBD2 (5 bases). Looked up from germline, CDR1 is MNHEY and CDR2 is SMNVEV (reference sequence). This CDR3 is built from 16 residues. V shed 5 bases and J shed 0 bases, with 16 bases lying between them. CDR3 amino acids: CASSPMERRYQETQYF. DNA for the CDR3: TGTGCCAGCAGTCCCATGGAGCGGAGGTACCAAGAGACCCAGTACTTC.

This clone was recorded only once. This chain uses TRBV28 with TRBJ1-5; D not certain. V was pared by 6 bases and J by 1 base, with 10 bases between. The CDR3 extends over 14 amino acids. Germline lookup yields CDR1 MDHEN and CDR2 SYDVKM. The CDR3 nucleotides read TGTGCCAGCAGGACGACACCAAGCAATCAGCCCCAGCATTTT. The encoded protein is CASRTTPSNQPQHF.